This is a list of T cell receptor beta chains from one sample in a study of T cell repertoires in cytomegalovirus infection. TCRdb itself ran the reads through MiXCR, one entry per CDR3 protein. The sample has under 500,000 distinct CDR3 sequences; approximately 40% are singletons. Their recognized antigens are unknown. The source material was cultured PBMCs, sampled from culture after CMV antigen stimulation. These receptors were obtained from a human donor in good health (CMV status not recorded). Some clones in this sample may be carry-over from other donors' samples. Each CDR3 is given with its conserved first and last residue. The D gene is left open where the match is weak. The size field is filled for only some rows; it gives once, few, many or a size class.

v_call	j_call	d_call	clone_size	cdr3_length	cdr3_aa	cdr3_nt
TRBV7-6	TRBJ2-1	TRBD2	-	15	CASSLPGLAGSYFFF	TGTGCCAGCAGCTTACCGGGACTAGCGGGGTCATATTTTTTCTTC
TRBV7-6	TRBJ2-5	-	-	15	CASSFLPGGQETQYF	TGTGCCAGCAGCTTTCTGCCCGGGGGCCAAGAGACCCAGTACTTC
TRBV6-1	TRBJ1-4	-	few	15	CASTSTPLGLEKLFF	TGTGCCAGCACTTCAACCCCCTTAGGGCTGGAAAAACTGTTTTTT
TRBV20-1	TRBJ1-2	TRBD1	-	14	CSARGDRVGYGYTF	TGCAGTGCTAGAGGAGACAGGGTAGGGTATGGCTACACCTTC
TRBV6-6	TRBJ1-2	TRBD1	few	16	CASSYGAGQGGYGYTF	TGTGCCAGCAGTTACGGCGCAGGACAGGGAGGATATGGCTACACCTTC
TRBV9	TRBJ2-2	-	-	15	CASSVQGAGTGELFF	TGTGCCAGCAGCGTACAGGGAGCCGGCACCGGGGAGCTGTTTTTT
TRBV11-2	TRBJ2-1	TRBD2	-	15	CASSPGGRLSNEQFF	TGTGCCAGCAGCCCCGGGGGGAGGTTATCCAATGAGCAGTTCTTC
TRBV4-1	TRBJ1-5	-	-	14	CASSPFVMWEPQHF	TGCGCCAGCAGCCCCTTCGTTATGTGGGAGCCCCAGCATTTT
TRBV29-1	TRBJ2-3	-	-	12	CSVEGRVDTQYF	TGCAGCGTCGAGGGTAGGGTAGATACGCAGTATTTT
TRBV4-1	TRBJ1-1	-	-	16	CASSPIAGNGYTEAFF	TGTGCCAGCAGCCCCATCGCAGGGAATGGTTACACTGAAGCTTTCTTT
TRBV25-1	TRBJ1-6	TRBD1	few	15	CASSGNRGYNSPLHF	TGTGCCAGCAGTGGCAACAGGGGCTATAATTCACCCCTCCACTTT
TRBV7-8	TRBJ2-7	TRBD2	-	17	CASSPRLADRMAYEQYF	TGTGCCAGCAGCCCACGACTAGCGGACCGGATGGCCTACGAGCAGTACTTC
TRBV11-2	TRBJ1-1	-	few	15	CASSRTLLSNTEAFF	TGTGCCAGCAGTCGGACACTTTTATCGAACACTGAAGCTTTCTTT
TRBV20-1	TRBJ2-2	TRBD2	-	16	CSARDRKRGGGGELFF	TGCAGTGCTAGAGATCGGAAACGGGGGGGTGGCGGGGAGCTGTTTTTT
TRBV11-1	TRBJ2-5	TRBD1	-	17	CASSFYRGALPRETQYF	TGTGCCAGCAGCTTCTACAGGGGAGCTCTCCCTAGAGAGACCCAGTACTTC
TRBV7-6	TRBJ2-7	-	few	16	CASSLLQGGLLVEQYF	TGTGCCAGCAGCTTACTGCAGGGCGGACTACTAGTCGAGCAGTACTTC
TRBV6-6	TRBJ2-7	-	few	15	CASSPGRLHSYEQYF	TGTGCCAGCTCTCCCGGTCGACTCCACTCCTACGAGCAGTACTTC
TRBV7-8	TRBJ1-5	-	few	13	CASSLDLHRAKHF	TGTGCCAGCAGCTTAGACTTACACAGGGCCAAGCATTTT
TRBV7-2	TRBJ2-3	TRBD1	-	13	CASSFPDRETQYF	TGTGCCAGCAGCTTCCCTGACAGGGAGACGCAGTATTTT
TRBV7-2	TRBJ2-1	-	many	12	CASSLFYNEQFF	TGTGCCAGCAGCTTGTTCTACAATGAGCAGTTCTTC
TRBV19	TRBJ1-5	-	-	16	CASREAWGREARPQHF	TGTGCCAGTAGGGAAGCCTGGGGCAGGGAGGCCAGGCCCCAGCATTTT
TRBV7-8	TRBJ2-1	TRBD2	-	15	CASSLLLAGISEQFF	TGTGCCAGCAGCTTATTACTAGCGGGAATCTCTGAGCAGTTCTTC
TRBV6-2/TRBV6-3	TRBJ2-1	-	-	13	CASKTEGAYEQFF	TGTGCCAGCAAAACGGAGGGCGCGTATGAGCAGTTCTTC
TRBV12-3/TRBV12-4	TRBJ2-1	TRBD1	-	19	CASTKGGGQGTLSYNEQFF	TGTGCCAGCACAAAAGGGGGGGGACAGGGGACCCTCTCCTACAATGAGCAGTTCTTC
TRBV29-1	TRBJ1-1	-	few	11	CSVPGNTEAFF	TGCAGCGTTCCGGGGAACACTGAAGCTTTCTTT
TRBV10-3	TRBJ1-3	-	-	15	CAISESDTSGNTIYF	TGTGCCATCAGTGAGTCGGACACCTCTGGAAACACCATATATTTT
TRBV18	TRBJ2-1	-	-	15	CASSPGSGVNNEQFF	TGTGCCAGCTCACCCGGATCAGGGGTAAACAATGAGCAGTTCTTC
TRBV5-1	TRBJ1-2	-	-	16	CASSLWGTGSVEGYTF	TGCGCCAGCAGCCTCTGGGGAACCGGCTCAGTTGAGGGCTACACCTTC
TRBV20-1	TRBJ2-5	TRBD2	-	10	CSVGRGTQYF	TGCAGTGTCGGGAGGGGGACCCAGTACTTC
TRBV7-6	TRBJ2-3	TRBD2	few	15	CASSLRGGTTDTQYF	TGTGCCAGCAGCTTACGCGGGGGAACTACAGATACGCAGTATTTT
TRBV7-8	TRBJ2-5	-	-	15	CASSFLGVYQETQYF	TGTGCCAGCAGCTTCTTGGGTGTGTACCAAGAGACCCAGTACTTC
TRBV10-3	TRBJ2-6	-	few	18	CAISGNPGRSSGANVLTF	TGTGCCATCAGTGGCAACCCAGGCAGGAGCTCTGGGGCCAACGTCCTGACTTTC
TRBV25-1	TRBJ1-3	-	-	14	CASSGFYSGNTIYF	TGTGCCAGCAGTGGTTTTTACTCTGGAAACACCATATATTTT
TRBV20-1	TRBJ2-3	TRBD2	few	15	CSASILRGRADTQYF	TGCAGTGCTAGCATCCTCCGGGGGAGGGCAGATACGCAGTATTTT
TRBV7-8	TRBJ1-1	-	few	15	CASSSQRGGRTEAFF	TGTGCCAGCAGCTCCCAAAGGGGAGGGAGGACTGAAGCTTTCTTT
TRBV18	TRBJ2-7	-	-	12	CASSPVGAEQYF	TGTGCCAGCTCACCAGTAGGGGCCGAGCAGTACTTC
TRBV18	TRBJ1-6	TRBD1	-	15	CASSTGQGNNSPLHF	TGTGCCAGCTCAACTGGACAGGGCAATAATTCACCCCTCCACTTT
TRBV19	TRBJ1-4	-	few	13	CASSIGGLVGLFF	TGTGCCAGTAGTATCGGCGGTTTGGTGGGACTGTTTTTT
TRBV19	TRBJ2-1	TRBD2	-	17	CATKGGLAGGAYNEQFF	TGTGCCACCAAGGGAGGACTAGCGGGAGGGGCCTACAATGAGCAGTTCTTC
TRBV7-2	TRBJ2-7	-	-	14	CASSLSRVNNEQYF	TGTGCCAGCAGTCTCTCGAGGGTAAACAACGAGCAGTACTTC
TRBV12-3/TRBV12-4	TRBJ1-1	TRBD1	-	13	CAILGTVNTEAFF	TGTGCCATTCTCGGGACAGTAAACACTGAAGCTTTCTTT
TRBV7-2	TRBJ2-3	TRBD2	-	16	CASTHIILAGGDTQYF	TGTGCCAGCACCCACATCATACTAGCGGGGGGAGATACGCAGTATTTT
TRBV19	TRBJ1-5	-	-	16	CASRTGTGKANQPQHF	TGTGCCAGTAGGACCGGGACCGGGAAGGCCAATCAGCCCCAGCATTTT
TRBV7-8	TRBJ2-7	-	many	17	CASSDSNKGRGAYEQYF	TGTGCCAGCAGCGACTCCAACAAGGGCAGGGGGGCCTACGAGCAGTACTTC
TRBV12-3/TRBV12-4	TRBJ1-6	-	few	14	CASGPDRHNSPLHF	TGTGCCAGCGGGCCCGACAGGCATAATTCACCCCTCCACTTT
TRBV20-1	TRBJ2-2	TRBD2	-	15	CSAPSMREVTGELFF	TGCAGTGCTCCTTCGATGCGGGAGGTCACCGGGGAGCTGTTTTTT
TRBV7-2	TRBJ1-6	-	many	17	CASSLAFGVRDNSPLHF	TGTGCCAGCAGCTTAGCATTCGGGGTCAGGGATAATTCACCCCTCCACTTT
TRBV12-3/TRBV12-4	TRBJ1-3	-	once	15	CASSPPAGRGNTIYF	TGTGCCAGCAGCCCACCCGCAGGGCGTGGAAACACCATATATTTT
TRBV6-5	TRBJ1-1	-	-	13	CASTRGWGTEAFF	TGTGCCAGCACCCGGGGGTGGGGAACTGAAGCTTTCTTT
TRBV19	TRBJ1-5	-	-	16	CASSIMGTFHNQPQHF	TGTGCCAGTAGTATAATGGGGACATTTCATAATCAGCCCCAGCATTTT
TRBV6-5	TRBJ2-5	TRBD2	-	15	CASRRKGLTQETQYF	TGTGCCAGCAGACGGAAGGGACTAACCCAAGAGACCCAGTACTTC
TRBV5-4	TRBJ2-1	-	-	16	CASSFSGASSYNEQFF	TGTGCCAGCAGCTTTTCTGGGGCGAGCTCCTACAATGAGCAGTTCTTC
TRBV7-4	TRBJ2-2	-	-	14	CASSPVVNTGELFF	TGTGCCAGCAGCCCCGTAGTCAACACCGGGGAGCTGTTTTTT
TRBV6-2/TRBV6-3	TRBJ1-1	-	-	16	CASSPRTALGFTEAFF	TGTGCCAGCAGCCCGAGGACGGCACTAGGATTCACTGAAGCTTTCTTT